These T cell receptor beta chains were read from a single sample in a study of T cell responses to AZD1222 COVID-19 vaccine. Sequencing was performed with immunoSEQ multiplex PCR; in TCRdb, only in-frame clones are kept and a portion is missing. The table has 150,000 to 250,000 clones, approximately 89% seen once. The material sequenced was peripheral blood, taken 28 days after the second AZD1222 dose. The receptors here all came from an adult who received the AZD1222 COVID-19 vaccine. CDR3s include the opening cysteine and the closing phenylalanine or tryptophan. D genes are given only for firm matches. Clone size is given for some rows only: seen once, a few or many times, or a class if the clone is expanded.

length	J	V	size	D	DNA	CDR3
14	TRBJ2-7	TRBV9	.	TRBD1	TGTGCCAGCAGCGGCCGGGACAGTTCCTACGAGCAGTACTTC	CASSGRDSSYEQYF
15	TRBJ2-1	TRBV7-8	.	TRBD2	TGTGCCAGCAGCTTCGGAAGGCGGGAGGAAAAGAGACAGTTCTTC	CASSFGRREEKRQFF
14	TRBJ2-7	TRBV2	.	TRBD2	TGTGCCAGCAGGGGGCTAGCGGGGGTCGAAGAGCAGTACTTC	CASRGLAGVEEQYF
14	TRBJ2-1	TRBV9	.	.	TGTGCCAGCAGCGTAGCCCACGTCAACAATGAGCAGTTCTTC	CASSVAHVNNEQFF
12	TRBJ2-7	TRBV25-1	few	.	TGTGCCAGCAGTGATGGCCCGAGGGAGCAGTACTTC	CASSDGPREQYF
12	TRBJ1-2	TRBV3-1/TRBV3-2	.	.	TGTGCCAGCAGCCAAGTTGCAGGAGGCTACACCTTC	CASSQVAGGYTF
13	TRBJ2-3	TRBV11-3	.	.	TGTGCCAGCAGCTTACGCAGCACAGATACGCAGTATTTT	CASSLRSTDTQYF
13	TRBJ2-5	TRBV18	.	.	TGTGCCAGCTCACCCCGGGAGCAAGAGACCCAGTACTTC	CASSPREQETQYF
15	TRBJ1-4	TRBV5-1	.	TRBD1	TGCGCCAGCAGCTTGGCGGGACAGGTTAATGAAAAACTGTTTTTT	CASSLAGQVNEKLFF
15	TRBJ1-2	TRBV6-5	.	TRBD1	TGTGCCAGCAGTTATAATATCGGACAGGAGCGGGGCTACACCTTC	CASSYNIGQERGYTF
16	TRBJ2-7	TRBV6-6	.	.	TGTGCCAGCAGTTATAACTTGGGGGGGGCTCCCTACGAGCAGTACTTC	CASSYNLGGAPYEQYF
16	TRBJ2-2	TRBV7-8	.	TRBD1	TGTGCCAGCAGCCCACAGGGGGCCTTTAAGACCGGGGAGCTGTTTTTT	CASSPQGAFKTGELFF
15	TRBJ2-7	TRBV19	.	.	TGTGCCAGTAGTATAGCCGACCAACCTTTTCAGGAGCAGTACTTC	CASSIADQPFQEQYF
13	TRBJ2-7	TRBV5-6	.	.	TGTGCCAGCAGCTTCCAACAGATTTACGAGCAGTACTTC	CASSFQQIYEQYF
17	TRBJ2-7	TRBV7-6	.	TRBD2	TGTGCCAGCAGCGACACCCCGGGACTAGCGGGAGGGGACGAGCAGTACTTC	CASSDTPGLAGGDEQYF
13	TRBJ2-1	TRBV5-1	.	.	TGCGCCAGCAGCTTGGGGGGACGGCGGGCGCAGTTCTTC	CASSLGGRRAQFF
17	TRBJ2-1	TRBV5-4	once	TRBD2	TGTGCCAGCAGCTCTCTTCAAGCGGGAGGAACCTACAATGAGCAGTTCTTC	CASSSLQAGGTYNEQFF
11	TRBJ2-7	TRBV5-1	.	.	TGCGCCAGCAGCTTCGAGGCAAGGCAGTACTTC	CASSFEARQYF
12	TRBJ1-1	TRBV11-3	once	.	TGTGCCAGCAGCCGCGGGGATACTGAAGCTTTCTTT	CASSRGDTEAFF
17	TRBJ2-3	TRBV3-1/TRBV3-2	.	TRBD2	TGTGCCAGCAGCCCCGATCAACTAGCGGGAGTCCCAGATACGCAGTATTTT	CASSPDQLAGVPDTQYF
14	TRBJ2-5	TRBV5-1	.	TRBD2	TGCGCCAGCAGCTTAGCGGGAGCGGGTGAGACCCAGTACTTC	CASSLAGAGETQYF
14	TRBJ1-1	TRBV24-1	.	TRBD1	TGTGCCACCGTAGGGGGCGGTTTGAACACTGAAGCTTTCTTT	CATVGGGLNTEAFF
16	TRBJ1-2	TRBV6-5	.	.	TGTGCCAGCAGTTCCTTTTTCATCTCGTCCCAAAATGGCTACACCTTC	CASSSFFISSQNGYTF
15	TRBJ1-3	TRBV5-1	.	.	TGCGCCAGCAGCTTTAGTCAGTCCTCTGGAAACACCATATATTTT	CASSFSQSSGNTIYF
14	TRBJ2-7	TRBV12-1	.	.	TGTGCCAGCACCCCAGCGGGACACCCCTACGAGCAGTACTTC	CASTPAGHPYEQYF
17	TRBJ2-1	TRBV15	once	.	TGTGCCACCAGCAGTCGGGCCATCGGCCTGGGAAGGGATGAGCAGTTCTTC	CATSSRAIGLGRDEQFF
16	TRBJ2-5	TRBV5-5	.	TRBD2	TGTGCCAGCAGCCCTACGCCGGCGGGAGTACAAGAGACCCAGTACTTC	CASSPTPAGVQETQYF
14	TRBJ1-5	TRBV28	.	.	TGTGCCAGCAGCTCCACGGCTCCGGTTCAGCCCCAGCATTTT	CASSSTAPVQPQHF
15	TRBJ1-1	TRBV6-5	.	.	TGTGCCAGCAGTTACGGCTATAAAGGGGGCACTGAAGCTTTCTTT	CASSYGYKGGTEAFF
15	TRBJ2-1	TRBV7-3	.	TRBD2	TGTGCCAGCAGCCCCACTAGCGGGAACTACAATGAGCAGTTCTTC	CASSPTSGNYNEQFF
14	TRBJ2-7	TRBV5-1	.	.	TGCGCCAGCTCCGGGACCACGACCTCCTACGAGCAGTACTTC	CASSGTTTSYEQYF
13	TRBJ2-1	TRBV25-1	.	.	TGTGCCAGCAGTGACCTAGGGGGTAAGGAGCAGTTCTTC	CASSDLGGKEQFF
12	TRBJ1-2	TRBV30	.	.	TGTGCCTGGAGTGTAACCCTGGATGGCTACACCTTC	CAWSVTLDGYTF
14	TRBJ2-7	TRBV6-5	.	TRBD1	TGTGCCAGCAGCCCCGTGACAGGGACCTACGAGCAGTACTTC	CASSPVTGTYEQYF
14	TRBJ1-1	TRBV11-2	.	.	TGTGCCAGCAGCTTAGATCGGTTCCGCACTGAAGCTTTCTTT	CASSLDRFRTEAFF
15	TRBJ1-5	TRBV28	.	.	TGTGCCAGCAGTGTAGTAACCAATAGCAATCAGCCCCAGCATTTT	CASSVVTNSNQPQHF
15	TRBJ2-5	TRBV18	.	.	TGTGCCAGCTCACCGGGCCGGGACCTCCGAGAGACCCAGTACTTC	CASSPGRDLRETQYF
13	TRBJ2-5	TRBV2	.	.	TGTGCCAGCCAGCTCAGGGAACACCGGACCCAGTACTTC	CASQLREHRTQYF
14	TRBJ2-5	TRBV27	.	TRBD2	TGTGCCAGCAGCCGAGGGGCGGGAGGAGAGACCCAGTACTTC	CASSRGAGGETQYF
11	TRBJ2-7	TRBV6-7	.	.	TGTGCCAGCAGTTACCGGCACGAGCAGTACTTC	CASSYRHEQYF
13	TRBJ2-1	TRBV28	.	TRBD2	TGTGCCAGCGGTGGCGGGAGTTACAATGAGCAGTTCTTC	CASGGGSYNEQFF
16	TRBJ2-3	TRBV19	.	TRBD2	TGTGCCAGTAGTATTAGATCTAGCGGTAGCACAGATACGCAGTATTTT	CASSIRSSGSTDTQYF
17	TRBJ1-6	TRBV4-1	.	.	TGCGCCAGCAGCCAAGTTATCCCGAGCTCCTATAATTCACCCCTCCACTTT	CASSQVIPSSYNSPLHF
14	TRBJ2-7	TRBV2	.	TRBD2	TGTGCCAGCTTCAGCGGGACTAGCGGCTACGAGCAGTACTTC	CASFSGTSGYEQYF
18	TRBJ1-1	TRBV28	.	.	TGTGCCAGCAGTCCACCCACGCAGGGGAGCTATGGCAGCACTGAAGCTTTCTTT	CASSPPTQGSYGSTEAFF
15	TRBJ1-1	TRBV3-1/TRBV3-2	.	TRBD1	TGTGCCAGCAGCCCCAGACAGGGTGGGGACACTGAAGCTTTCTTT	CASSPRQGGDTEAFF
15	TRBJ1-6	TRBV5-1	.	TRBD1	TGCGCCAGCAGCTTGACAGGGGCAGAGCGGTCACCCCTCCACTTT	CASSLTGAERSPLHF
18	TRBJ1-5	TRBV11-3	.	TRBD1	TGTGCCAGCAGCCCACGGGCGGGCAGGGGGGGAGGCAATCAGCCCCAGCATTTT	CASSPRAGRGGGNQPQHF
18	TRBJ2-2	TRBV19	.	TRBD1	TGTGCCAGTAGTATAGATCAAGAGGACAGGGGGCCGTCCGGGGAGCTGTTTTTT	CASSIDQEDRGPSGELFF
15	TRBJ1-2	TRBV2	.	.	TGTGCCAGCAGTGAATTTCGACCAGCTAACTATGGCTACACCTTC	CASSEFRPANYGYTF
12	TRBJ2-1	TRBV6-5	.	.	TGTGCCAGCAGTAGCAGATTCAATGAGCAGTTCTTC	CASSSRFNEQFF
11	TRBJ2-7	TRBV6-5	.	.	TGTGCCAGCAGGCGGGGATACGAGCAGTACTTC	CASRRGYEQYF
14	TRBJ1-1	TRBV11-1	.	.	TGTGCCAGCAGCTTAGCCGCCAGGGGCGGTGAAGCTTTCTTT	CASSLAARGGEAFF
16	TRBJ1-4	TRBV7-2	.	.	TGTGCCAGCAGCTTACAAGTGTCCGCGGTGGTGGGAAAACTGTTTTTT	CASSLQVSAVVGKLFF